The 2 T cell receptor beta chains in this list originate from one sample, sequenced in a study of T cells in Graves' hyperthyroidism and ophthalmopathy. Authors of the study amplified TCR beta CDR3 regions from RNA transcripts. Initially, a first-round RT-PCR of the TCR CDR3 employed the HTBI primer set. TCRdb called the multiplex PCR reads again in MiXCR, with one record for every CDR3 protein. The repertoire holds over 450,000 distinct CDR3 sequences, with around an eighth as singletons. The sample consisted of blood. The receptors stem from a woman aged 18-29 years with Graves' hyperthyroidism.

This clonotype appeared many times. This chain connects TRBV7-2 to TRBJ1-1; the D gene is possibly TRBD1 (5 bases). Per the germline V gene, CDR1 is SGHTA and CDR2 is FQGNSA. The CDR3 consists of 14 residues. Trimming stripped 2 bases from V and 4 bases from J, with 11 bases between. The CDR3 loop is CASSLSGGGTEAFF. The CDR3 coding sequence is TGTGCCAGCAGCTTAAGTGGGGGGGGCACTGAAGCTTTCTTT. Full variable domain (outside the CDR3, taken from reference TRBV7-2 and TRBJ1-1): GAGVSQSPSNKVTEKGKDVELRCDPISGHTALYWYRQSLGQGLEFLIYFQGNSAPDKSGLPSDRFSAERTGGSVSTLTIQRTQQEDSAVYLCASSLSGGGTEAFFGQGTRLTVV.

This clonotype was seen ten or more times. The rearrangement joins TRBV12-3 or TRBV12-4 to TRBJ2-2, with TRBD2 as a possible D gene (6 bases). V lost 7 bases, J lost 10 bases, and 22 bases lay in between. This CDR3 contains 15 residues. CDR3 DNA sequence: TGTGCCAGCAATCCTGCGGGATCTGGAGTTGTGGAGCTGTTTTTT. Its translation is CASNPAGSGVVELFF.